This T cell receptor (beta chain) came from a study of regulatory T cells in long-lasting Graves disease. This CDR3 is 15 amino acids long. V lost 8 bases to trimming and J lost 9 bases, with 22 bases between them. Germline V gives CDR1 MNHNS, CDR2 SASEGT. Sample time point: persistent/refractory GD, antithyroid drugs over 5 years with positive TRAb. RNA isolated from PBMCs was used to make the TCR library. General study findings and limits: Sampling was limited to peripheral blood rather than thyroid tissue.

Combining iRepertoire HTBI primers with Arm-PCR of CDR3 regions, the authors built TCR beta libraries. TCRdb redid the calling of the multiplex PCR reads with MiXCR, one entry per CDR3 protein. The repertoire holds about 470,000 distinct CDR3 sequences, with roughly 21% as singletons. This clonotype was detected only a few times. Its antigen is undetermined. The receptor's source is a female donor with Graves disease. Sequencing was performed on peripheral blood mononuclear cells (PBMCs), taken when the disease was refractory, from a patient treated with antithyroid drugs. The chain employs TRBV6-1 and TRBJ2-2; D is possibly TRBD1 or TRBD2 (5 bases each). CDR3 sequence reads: CASGQGFDLGRELFF. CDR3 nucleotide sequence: TGTGCCAGCGGTCAGGGTTTTGACCTCGGGAGGGAGCTGTTTTTT.